The entry below describes one T cell receptor (beta chain). Its target is not known. This sample stems from a study of shared clonotypes between healthy human individuals. Study at large: Per donor, three plates held CD4 naive cells, three held CD4 memory, two held CD8 naive and one held CD8 memory.

The study's findings and limits: Only blood was sampled; tissue repertoires likely differ. What naive subsets generally showed was a larger estimated richness than memory subsets showed.

Clones were sequenced by immunoSEQ multiplex PCR, and TCRdb holds only the in-frame ones, with some missing. This sample has roughly 1.5 million clones, with around 98% found just once. This CDR3 comprises 15 residues. In germline, CDR1 is LGHNA, CDR2 YSLEER. Trimming removed 0 bases from V and 6 bases from J, with 12 bases in between. Participating donors were healthy, HIV-negative adults free of recent acute infections or vaccinations. The specimen sequenced was naive CD4+ T cells sorted from blood. As for subset: CD45RA+ positively selected. V and J are TRBV4-3 and TRBJ1-5; possibly TRBD1 for D (6 bases). The sequence was obtained from a man aged 25-45 years in good health. The DNA of the CDR3 is TGCGCCAGCAGCCAAGATGACCTCAGGGGTCAGCCCCAGCATTTT. Amino acid sequence: CASSQDDLRGQPQHF.